The 17 T cell receptor beta chains listed next were all sequenced from one sample in a study of blood T cell repertoires in COVID-19. This table comes from immunoSEQ multiplex PCR, and its TCRdb copy is limited to in-frame clones, with some not included. This table has roughly 330,000 clones, 88% appearing once. Input material: PBMCs or T cells enriched from blood (not recorded which). The receptors originated from a man aged 30 to 45 who had recovered from COVID-19.

V gene TRBV7-2 combines with J gene TRBJ2-2; TRBD2 might be the D (6 bases). Looked up from germline, CDR1 is SGHTA and CDR2 is FQGNSA. The CDR3 has 15 amino acids. With 3 bases removed from V and 3 bases from J, the gap between germline ends came to 11 bases. The CDR3 DNA is TGTGCCAGCAGCTTTCTTGCGGGGTACACCGGGGAGCTGTTTTTT. Translation gives CASSFLAGYTGELFF.

The chain joins TRBV5-4 to TRBJ2-7; 11 bases map to TRBD2. The V gene's germline CDR1 is SGHNT and CDR2 YYREEE (reference sequence). After removal of 4 bases from V and 4 bases from J, the junction contained 10 bases not matched to a gene. The CDR3 runs 16 residues. Here the CDR3 reads CASSPLTSGSTYEQYF. In nucleotides, the CDR3 is TGTGCCAGCAGCCCACTCACTAGCGGGAGCACGTACGAGCAGTACTTC.

This clone was observed a few times. This chain links TRBV10-3 with TRBJ1-3, with unresolved D. The length of the CDR3 is 13 residues. The germline CDR1 and CDR2 sequences are ENHRY and SYGVKD. Trimming pared 0 bases from V and 10 bases from J, leaving 10 bases between. CDR3 DNA sequence: TGTGCCATCAGTGAGTCGATGAGGGATACCATATATTTT. Amino acids: CAISESMRDTIYF.

This chain links TRBV10-3 with TRBJ2-5; TRBD2 matches 8 bases. V dropped 7 bases and J dropped 1; count of bases not matched to a gene: 8. The CDR3 is 15 amino acids. CDR1 and CDR2 from the germline V gene are ENHRY and SYGVKD. In DNA, the CDR3 is TGTGCCATCACTCCGGGAGGGGGACTCCAAGAGACCCAGTACTTC. Its translation: CAITPGGGLQETQYF.

Worth noting for this clone: This specimen includes other DNA sequences encoding the same CDR3. The chain links TRBV5-1 to TRBJ2-1; possibly TRBD1 for D (6 bases). Trimming took off 2 bases at V and 1 base at J, with 7 bases between the two ends. CDR1 and CDR2 from the germline V gene are SGHRS and YFSETQ. The CDR3 runs to 14 residues. The CDR3 DNA reads as TGCGCCAGCAGCTTAACAGGGTCCTACAATGAGCAGTTCTTC. Residues: CASSLTGSYNEQFF.

The genes are TRBV27 and TRBJ1-1; 7 nucleotides agree with TRBD1. CDR1 and CDR2 from the germline V gene are MNHEY and SMNVEV (reference sequence). The V segment lost 6 bases and the J segment 7 bases; nucleotides outside the gene matches: 11. The CDR3 is made up of 14 amino acids. CDR3 coding DNA: TGTGCCAGCAGCCAACTTCCAGGGGGAATTGAAGCTTTCTTT. Translating gives CASSQLPGGIEAFF.

The V call is TRBV19, the J call TRBJ1-1; 8 nucleotides align to TRBD1. The V gene's germline CDR1 is LNHDA and CDR2 SQIVND (reference sequence). There are 15 residues in the CDR3. V dropped 3 bases and J dropped 0; count of bases not matched to a gene: 3. In DNA, the CDR3 is TGTGCCAGTAGTATGGCAGGGGGCATGAACACTGAAGCTTTCTTT. Its protein is CASSMAGGMNTEAFF.

This clone occurred once. V usage is TRBV7-8 and J usage is TRBJ1-1, with 7 bases fitting TRBD1. CDR1 is SGHVS and CDR2 is FQNEAQ in the germline V gene. The CDR3 has 14 amino acids. Trimming cost V 3 bases and J 2 bases; bases outside gene matches: 3. CDR3 nucleotide sequence: TGTGCCAGCAGCTTGAAGGGGGCTAACACTGAAGCTTTCTTT. Its protein product is CASSLKGANTEAFF.

The chain is built from TRBV10-3 and TRBJ2-1, with 7 bases identical to TRBD1. CDR1 is ENHRY and CDR2 is SYGVKD in the germline V gene. J was trimmed by 3 bases and V by 10 bases; bases with no gene match: 6. The CDR3 is 13 residues long. This CDR3 is CATLTGNYNEQFF. The CDR3 DNA reads TGTGCCACCCTGACAGGGAACTACAATGAGCAGTTCTTC.

The V gene is TRBV2, the J gene TRBJ2-3, with 8 bases aligning to TRBD2. The junction had 3 bases not matched to a gene; V was cut back by 7 bases and J by 0 bases. The CDR3 is 14 amino acids. Germline V lookup: CDR1 SNHLY, CDR2 FYNNEI. The CDR3 DNA follows: TGTGCCAGCATCAAGCGGGAGAGCACAGATACGCAGTATTTT. It codes for CASIKRESTDTQYF.

J is TRBJ2-1 and V is TRBV19, with D maybe TRBD2 (5 bases). CDR3 length: 13 residues. Germline assignment: CDR1 LNHDA and CDR2 SQIVND (reference sequence). Deletions cut 3 bases from V and 6 bases from J, with 9 bases between. CDR3 nucleotide sequence: TGTGCCAGTAGTATTCGGCGGGTCAATGAGCAGTTCTTC. Protein product: CASSIRRVNEQFF.

V gene TRBV9 combines with J gene TRBJ2-2; D perhaps matches TRBD1 (5 bases). V dropped 4 bases and J dropped 11 bases, with 12 bases sitting between them. Germline V gene data show CDR1 as SGDLS and CDR2 as YYNGEE. The CDR3 totals 12 residues. DNA for the CDR3: TGTGCCAGCAGCCCCAACAGGCTTGAGCTGTTTTTT. Amino acid sequence: CASSPNRLELFF.

The V and J genes are TRBV18 and TRBJ2-7, with TRBD1 as a possible D gene (6 bases). Trimming cost V 3 bases and J 3 bases, with 6 bases left between them. This CDR3 is built from 12 residues. Germline V lookup: CDR1 KGHSH, CDR2 LQKENI. The CDR3 protein is CASSPDSYEQYF. The CDR3, as DNA: TGTGCCAGCTCACCGGACAGCTACGAGCAGTACTTC.

The CDR3 coding sequence is TGTGCCAGTAGTATCCAGGGGGTTGAAAAACTGTTTTTT. The encoded protein is CASSIQGVEKLFF. The chain combines TRBV19 with TRBJ1-4; 7 nucleotides match TRBD1. V lost 3 bases to trimming and J lost 7 bases; unmatched junction nucleotides: 2. CDR1 is LNHDA, CDR2 SQIVND, per germline (reference sequence). This CDR3 comprises 13 residues.

This clone was recorded a few times. The chain uses TRBV21-1 and TRBJ1-1; the table names TRBD1, a call not compared with the DNA. TRBV21-1 corresponds to a pseudogene. The length of the CDR3 is 17 residues. The CDR3 region has the DNA TGTGCCAGCAGCGGATTGACAGGGGGCGGAACGAACACTGAAGCTTTCTTT. It yields the protein CASSGLTGGGTNTEAFF.

This clone was observed once. The chain is built from TRBV19 and TRBJ1-2; TRBD1 matches 11 bases. Trimming took 7 bases from V and 8 from J; bases not matched to a gene: 15. This CDR3 region has 16 residues. Germline V gene lookup returns CDR1 LNHDA and CDR2 SQIVND (reference sequence). The chain's CDR3 is CASIGDRGTRGVGYTF. The CDR3 DNA is TGTGCCAGTATAGGGGACAGGGGGACCCGCGGAGTAGGCTACACCTTC.

The rearrangement links TRBV30 to TRBJ2-1; tentative D call: TRBD1 (6 bases). This CDR3 spans 16 amino acids. Trimming removed 0 bases from V and 3 bases from J, with 15 bases in between. The germline CDR1 and CDR2 sequences are GTSNPN and SVGIG (reference sequence). This CDR3 is CAWSVWQGSHYNEQFF. The CDR3 DNA reads as TGTGCCTGGAGTGTATGGCAGGGGAGTCACTACAATGAGCAGTTCTTC.